This is a list of T cell receptor beta chains from one sample in a study of regulatory T cells in long-lasting Graves disease. TCRdb ran MiXCR on the multiplex PCR reads and lists one entry per CDR3 protein. The sample holds about 620,000 distinct CDR3 sequences; approximately 15% are singletons and the top ten take about 18%. The same sample was also used in a study of T cells in Graves' hyperthyroidism and ophthalmopathy.

Sequencing used peripheral blood mononuclear cells (PBMCs), obtained at new diagnosis, from a patient treated with antithyroid drugs. The receptor source for this set is a woman between 25 and 40 years old with Graves disease. Both conserved end residues are part of each CDR3. Each record gives: J gene, D gene, clone size, V gene, CDR3 protein, CDR3 DNA. D genes are given only for firm matches. The listing skips clone size in some rows; elsewhere it reads once, few, many or a size class.

>TRBJ1-6|NA|NA|TRBV18
CASSTNAGGGTSSPLHF
TGTGCCAGCTCGACGAACGCTGGTGGAGGGACTTCTTCACCCCTCCACTTT
>TRBJ2-3|TRBD2|few|TRBV20-1
CSASPLPTSGYTDTQYF
TGCAGTGCTTCCCCCCTTCCGACTAGCGGATACACAGATACGCAGTATTTT
>TRBJ2-5|NA|many|TRBV2
CATLSEDSPQETQYF
TGTGCCACTCTGAGCGAGGATAGCCCACAAGAGACCCAGTACTTC
>TRBJ1-6|NA|NA|TRBV20-1
CSARDSQGWPYNSPLHF
TGCAGTGCTAGAGATTCCCAGGGTTGGCCCTATAATTCACCCCTCCACTTT
>TRBJ2-1|TRBD2|many|TRBV30
CAWSGLAGVGNEQFF
TGTGCCTGGAGTGGACTAGCGGGAGTAGGGAATGAGCAGTTCTTC
>TRBJ2-2|TRBD2|many|TRBV2
CASRRLAGLNTGELFF
TGTGCCAGCAGGCGGCTAGCGGGACTCAACACCGGGGAGCTGTTTTTT
>TRBJ2-7|NA|many|TRBV27
CASSPRDGYEQYF
TGTGCCAGCAGTCCCCGGGACGGTTACGAGCAGTACTTC
>TRBJ1-1|NA|NA|TRBV30
CAWSPSTVNEAFF
TGTGCCTGGAGTCCTTCTACAGTGAACGAAGCTTTCTTT
>TRBJ1-3|NA|few|TRBV12-3/TRBV12-4
CASRPAKDRNTIYF
TGTGCCAGCAGGCCGGCCAAAGATAGGAACACCATATATTTT
>TRBJ2-7|NA|few|TRBV5-1
CASSSDISEQYF
TGCGCCAGCAGCTCGGACATCTCAGAGCAGTACTTC
>TRBJ1-4|NA|many|TRBV30
CAWREQGGKLFF
TGTGCCTGGAGAGAACAGGGTGGAAAACTGTTTTTT
>TRBJ2-7|NA|few|TRBV18
CASSRGVYEQYF
TGTGCCAGCTCACGGGGCGTCTACGAGCAGTACTTC
>TRBJ1-1|NA|many|TRBV2
CASRPTSTMNTEAFF
TGTGCCAGCAGGCCTACAAGTACAATGAACACTGAAGCTTTCTTT
>TRBJ1-6|NA|many|TRBV6-1
CASSTGHAARNSPLHF
TGTGCCAGCAGTACGGGCCATGCCGCTCGAAATTCACCCCTCCACTTT
>TRBJ2-5|NA|many|TRBV6-2/TRBV6-3
CASSYLPGYGETQYF
TGTGCCAGCAGTTACTTGCCAGGGTACGGGGAGACCCAGTACTTC
>TRBJ2-2|TRBD2|NA|TRBV6-1
CASSDQRDSGELFF
TGTGCCAGCAGTGATCAGCGGGACTCCGGGGAGCTGTTTTTT
>TRBJ1-2|NA|NA|TRBV7-9
CASSPPAERSYGYTF
TGTGCCAGCAGCCCACCCGCGGAACGTTCGTATGGCTACACCTTC
>TRBJ2-7|NA|few|TRBV6-1
CASGTLGVREQYF
TGTGCCAGCGGTACCTTAGGGGTACGAGAGCAGTACTTC
>TRBJ1-1|NA|many|TRBV27
CASRHTGTSTEAFF
TGTGCCAGCAGACATACAGGGACAAGCACTGAAGCTTTCTTT
>TRBJ1-3|NA|many|TRBV27
CASSLLGQSGNTIYF
TGTGCCAGCAGTTTACTGGGTCAGTCTGGAAACACCATATATTTT
>TRBJ2-1|TRBD2|few|TRBV19
CASKGGWTSDYNEQFF
TGTGCCAGTAAGGGAGGGTGGACTAGCGACTACAATGAGCAGTTCTTC
>TRBJ1-1|NA|few|TRBV7-9
CASSFGGLRGNTEAFF
TGTGCCAGCAGCTTCGGGGGACTTAGGGGGAACACTGAAGCTTTCTTT
>TRBJ2-7|NA|few|TRBV30
CAWGDSEQYF
TGTGCCTGGGGAGATAGCGAGCAGTACTTC
>TRBJ1-1|NA|many|TRBV30
CAWTSIRTLGAEAFF
TGTGCCTGGACATCGATACGGACGCTGGGCGCTGAAGCTTTCTTT
>TRBJ1-3|NA|many|TRBV3-1
CASSPGLTTAGNTIYF
TGTGCCAGCAGCCCCGGACTCACGACCGCTGGAAACACCATATATTTT
>TRBJ2-4|NA|few|TRBV7-8
CASSPTKNIQYF
TGTGCCAGCAGCCCAACCAAAAACATTCAGTACTTC
>TRBJ2-3|NA|few|TRBV5-1
CASSPYGRGRGSDTQYF
TGCGCCAGCAGCCCATATGGCAGGGGCAGAGGTTCAGATACGCAGTATTTT
>TRBJ1-5|TRBD1|many|TRBV5-8
CASSDDPGQANFPQHF
TGTGCCAGCAGCGACGACCCGGGACAGGCGAATTTTCCCCAGCATTTT
>TRBJ1-5|NA|many|TRBV6-5
CASSYGDRSNQPQHF
TGTGCCAGCAGTTACGGGGATAGGAGCAATCAGCCCCAGCATTTT
>TRBJ2-3|TRBD2|NA|TRBV5-1
CASRGSTSGTDTQYF
TGCGCCAGCAGAGGATCCACTAGCGGCACAGATACGCAGTATTTT
>TRBJ2-1|NA|many|TRBV12-3/TRBV12-4
CASSLSGRSNSYNEQFF
TGTGCCAGCAGTTTGTCAGGTCGCTCAAACTCCTACAATGAGCAGTTCTTC
>TRBJ1-2|NA|many|TRBV18
CASSPTANGYTF
TGTGCCAGCTCACCGACAGCTAATGGCTACACCTTC
>TRBJ1-5|TRBD1|many|TRBV5-1
CASSPGQNNQPQHF
TGCGCCAGCAGCCCGGGACAGAACAATCAGCCCCAGCATTTT
>TRBJ2-4|NA|many|TRBV28
CASSLIGQVSDF
TGTGCCAGCAGTTTAATAGGCCAGGTTTCAGACTTC
>TRBJ1-2|TRBD1|once|TRBV27
CASSSLGTGGVYYGYTF
TGTGCCAGCAGTTCGCTTGGGACAGGGGGCGTATACTATGGCTACACCTTC
>TRBJ2-1|NA|NA|TRBV10-2
CASINGSYNEQFF
TGCGCCAGCATTAATGGCTCCTACAATGAGCAGTTCTTC
>TRBJ2-2|TRBD1|NA|TRBV20-1
CSARPLDRVAGELFF
TGCAGTGCTAGACCCCTTGACAGGGTCGCCGGGGAGCTGTTTTTT
>TRBJ1-5|TRBD1|NA|TRBV19
CASRRGQGGGNQPQHF
TGTGCCAGTAGGAGGGGACAGGGGGGCGGCAATCAGCCCCAGCATTTT
>TRBJ2-3|NA|few|TRBV11-2
CASSPLLNPGRGDTQYF
TGTGCCAGCAGCCCCCTGCTGAATCCGGGGCGAGGTGATACGCAGTATTTT
>TRBJ2-1|TRBD1|many|TRBV7-3
CASSSGQGYNEQFF
TGTGCCAGCAGCTCGGGACAGGGCTACAATGAGCAGTTCTTC
>TRBJ1-5|NA|many|TRBV2
CASTLDGAIQPQHF
TGTGCCAGCACCCTCGATGGGGCGATTCAGCCCCAGCATTTT